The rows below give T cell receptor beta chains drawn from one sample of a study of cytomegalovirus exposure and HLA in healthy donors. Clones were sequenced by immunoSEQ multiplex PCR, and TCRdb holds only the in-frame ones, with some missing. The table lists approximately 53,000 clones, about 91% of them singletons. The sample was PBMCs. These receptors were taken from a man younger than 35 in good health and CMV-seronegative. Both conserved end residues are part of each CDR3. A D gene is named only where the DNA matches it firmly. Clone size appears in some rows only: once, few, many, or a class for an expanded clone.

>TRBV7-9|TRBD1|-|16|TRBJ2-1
TGTGCCAGCAGCTTAAAGTTTGGGACAGGGTTCAATGAGCAGTTCTTC
CASSLKFGTGFNEQFF
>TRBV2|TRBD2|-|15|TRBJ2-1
TGTGCCAGCAGTGAATGGACTAGCGGGAGGGATGAGCAGTTCTTC
CASSEWTSGRDEQFF
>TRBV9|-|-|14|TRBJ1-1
TGTGCCAGCACCCAAACGGGAGAGAACACTGAAGCTTTCTTT
CASTQTGENTEAFF
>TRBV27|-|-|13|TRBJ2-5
TGTGCCAGCAGTTTAGTTGCGGGAGAGACCCAGTACTTC
CASSLVAGETQYF
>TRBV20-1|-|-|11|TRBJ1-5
TGCAGTGCGAGCGGAAACAGGCCCCAGCATTTT
CSASGNRPQHF
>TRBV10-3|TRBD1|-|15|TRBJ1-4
TGTGCCATCAGTGATCGGGACAGGGTTTTTGAAAAACTGTTTTTT
CAISDRDRVFEKLFF
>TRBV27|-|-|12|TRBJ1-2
TGTGCCAGCAGTCGGCCAGGGCAACGCTACACCTTC
CASSRPGQRYTF
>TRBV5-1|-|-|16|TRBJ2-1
TGCGCCAGCAGCTTGGTTGGCAGGCAGGCATACAATGAGCAGTTCTTC
CASSLVGRQAYNEQFF
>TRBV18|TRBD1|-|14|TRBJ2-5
TGTGCCAGCTCAACCCGGACAGGACAAGAGACCCAGTACTTC
CASSTRTGQETQYF
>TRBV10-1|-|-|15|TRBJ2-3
TGCGCCAGCAGTGATGGAGGGGTTCGCACAGATACGCAGTATTTT
CASSDGGVRTDTQYF
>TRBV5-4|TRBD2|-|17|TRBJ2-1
TGTGCCAGCAGGTTGGGAGCGGGACTTAACTCCTACAATGAGCAGTTCTTC
CASRLGAGLNSYNEQFF
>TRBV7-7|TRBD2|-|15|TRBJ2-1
TGTGCTAGCAGCTTAGGGACTAGCGGGCCCAATGAGCAGTTCTTC
CASSLGTSGPNEQFF
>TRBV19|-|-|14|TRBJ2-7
TGTGCCAGTAGTAGATGGGACGGCGGGGACGAGCAGTACTTC
CASSRWDGGDEQYF
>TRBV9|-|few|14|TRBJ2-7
TGTGCCAGCAGCGTAGAACAGATCGGTTACGAGCAGTACTTC
CASSVEQIGYEQYF
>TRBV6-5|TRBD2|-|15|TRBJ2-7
TGTGCCAGCAACGTAAAGCGGGGCTTCCTAGGGGAGCAGTACTTC
CASNVKRGFLGEQYF
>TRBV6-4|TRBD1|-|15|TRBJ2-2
TGTGCCAGCAGTGACGGGACAGGGGGCCACGGGGAGCTGTTTTTT
CASSDGTGGHGELFF
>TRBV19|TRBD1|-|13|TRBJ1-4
TGTGCCAGTAGGGGACAGGGGTGGGAAAAACTGTTTTTT
CASRGQGWEKLFF
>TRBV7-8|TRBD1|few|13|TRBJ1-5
TGTGCCAGCAGCCGGACAGGGAATCAGCCCCAGCATTTT
CASSRTGNQPQHF
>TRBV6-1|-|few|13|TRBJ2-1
TGTGCCAGCAGTGAAACGGAGAACAATGAGCAGTTCTTC
CASSETENNEQFF
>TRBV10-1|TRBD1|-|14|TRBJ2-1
TGCGCCAGCAGTGAGCCGACAGGGGGTGGTAAGCAGTTCTTC
CASSEPTGGGKQFF
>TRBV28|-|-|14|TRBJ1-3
TGTGCCAGCAGTTTATCTGCGGGTGGAAACACCATATATTTT
CASSLSAGGNTIYF
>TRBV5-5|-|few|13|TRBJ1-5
TGTGCCAGCAGCCTGGCCTCTAATCAGCCCCAGCATTTT
CASSLASNQPQHF
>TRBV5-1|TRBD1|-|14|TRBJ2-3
TGCGCCAGCAGCATACAGGGGGCTGGAGATACGCAGTATTTT
CASSIQGAGDTQYF
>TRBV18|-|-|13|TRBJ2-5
TGTGCCAGCTCACCTCCGTACCAAGAGACCCAGTACTTC
CASSPPYQETQYF
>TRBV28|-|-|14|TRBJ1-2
TGTGCCAGCAGTTTAGGGGGAGGGGACTATGGCTACACCTTC
CASSLGGGDYGYTF
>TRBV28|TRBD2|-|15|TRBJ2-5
TGTGCCAGCAGTTCTCCCGGGACTAGGGGAGAGACCCAGTACTTC
CASSSPGTRGETQYF
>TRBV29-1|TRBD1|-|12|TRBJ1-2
TGCAGCGGACAGGGGCCTGACTATGGCTACACCTTC
CSGQGPDYGYTF
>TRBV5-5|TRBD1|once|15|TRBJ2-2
TGTGCCAGCAGATTCGGACAGGGGCCCCCCGGGGAGCTGTTTTTT
CASRFGQGPPGELFF
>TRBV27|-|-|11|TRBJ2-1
TGTGCCAGCAGTTTTCTCGGACTGCAGTTCTTC
CASSFLGLQFF
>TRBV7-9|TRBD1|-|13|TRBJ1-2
TGTGCCAGCAGCGTAGACAGGGTCGATGGCTACACCTTC
CASSVDRVDGYTF
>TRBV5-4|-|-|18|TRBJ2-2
TGTGCCAGCAGCCAGGGACTGGGGCTGCTTGGGAATGCCGGGGAGCTGTTTTTT
CASSQGLGLLGNAGELFF
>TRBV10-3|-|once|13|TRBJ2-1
TGTGCCATCAGTAGGGGATTTTACAATGAGCAGTTCTTC
CAISRGFYNEQFF
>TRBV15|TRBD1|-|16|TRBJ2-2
TGTGCCACCAGCAGCACCGGGACAGGGGTTTGGGGGGAGCTGTTTTTT
CATSSTGTGVWGELFF
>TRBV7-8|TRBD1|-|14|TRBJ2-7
TGTGCCAGCAGCTTCGGGACAGGGTGGGACGAGCAGTACTTC
CASSFGTGWDEQYF
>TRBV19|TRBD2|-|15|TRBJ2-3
TGTGCCAGTAGGAACCTAGCGGGAGTGGCAGATACGCAGTATTTT
CASRNLAGVADTQYF
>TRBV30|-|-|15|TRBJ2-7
TGTGCCTGGAGTGTACAACCGGTAGCCCCTAACGAGCAGTACTTC
CAWSVQPVAPNEQYF
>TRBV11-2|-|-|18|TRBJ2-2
TGTGCCAGCAGCTTAGGGATTCGGGCGAGCGGGCCTACCGGGGAGCTGTTTTTT
CASSLGIRASGPTGELFF
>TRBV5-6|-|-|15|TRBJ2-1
TGTGCCAGCAGTTGGGGGGATTTCCAGCTCAATGAGCAGTTCTTC
CASSWGDFQLNEQFF
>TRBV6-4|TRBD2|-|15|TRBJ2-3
TGTGCCAGCAGTGACTCTGCGGGAGGGCCAGATACGCAGTATTTT
CASSDSAGGPDTQYF
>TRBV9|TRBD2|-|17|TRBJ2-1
TGTGCCAGCAGCGTAGCGGGACTAGCGGGAGGGTACGATGAGCAGTTCTTC
CASSVAGLAGGYDEQFF
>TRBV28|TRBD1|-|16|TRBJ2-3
TGTGCCAGCAGTTTTCAGGGACAGGGGCGCACAGATACGCAGTATTTT
CASSFQGQGRTDTQYF